The 30 T cell receptor beta chains listed next were all sequenced from one sample in a study of shared clonotypes between healthy human individuals. The table came from immunoSEQ multiplex PCR; TCRdb's copy has only in-frame clones and leaves some out. Among roughly 500,000 clones listed, 79% were seen once. Sequencing was performed on PBMCs. Receptors were obtained from a woman aged 40 to 50 in good health. Some clones in this sample may be carry-over from other donors' samples.

This chain links TRBV5-6 with TRBJ2-5, with 7 bases that match TRBD2. The last part of the DNA fits TRBJ2-7 better; the J call may be wrong. Germline-derived CDR1 and CDR2 are SGHDT and YYEEEE. This CDR3 has 15 residues. The CDR3 loop reads CASSLWAAGSYEQYF. CDR3 nucleotide sequence: TGTGCCAGCAGCTTGTGGGCAGCGGGAAGCTACGAGCAGTACTTC.

The chain links TRBV19 to TRBJ1-5, with 12 nucleotides matching TRBD1. The J segment lost 5 bases and the V segment lost 5 bases, leaving 4 bases of the junction unmatched. This CDR3 has 15 residues. Germline CDR1 and CDR2: LNHDA and SQIVND (reference sequence). CDR3 amino acids: CASSPGQGAYQPQHF. Written as DNA, the CDR3 is TGTGCCAGTAGTCCGGGACAGGGGGCTTATCAGCCCCAGCATTTT.

The rearrangement joins TRBV27 to TRBJ2-2; D is perhaps TRBD2 (6 bases). Germline V gene sequence: CDR1 MNHEY, CDR2 SMNVEV (reference sequence). The CDR3 loop spans 16 amino acids. V was trimmed by 6 bases and J by 1 base, leaving 15 bases between them. The CDR3 sequence is CASSQGAGLNTGELFF. Written as DNA, the CDR3 is TGTGCCAGCAGCCAAGGAGCGGGCTTGAACACCGGGGAGCTGTTTTTT.

The sample holds one count of this clone. The chain joins TRBV10-3 to TRBJ2-2; TRBD1 might be the D (5 bases). Germline V lookup: CDR1 ENHRY, CDR2 SYGVKD. Trimming pared 0 bases from V and 4 bases from J, leaving 12 bases between. The CDR3 length is 16 residues. CDR3 sequence reads: CAISESAGWGTGELFF. CDR3 DNA sequence: TGTGCCATCAGTGAGTCGGCAGGGTGGGGCACCGGGGAGCTGTTTTTT.

The genes are TRBV6-1 and TRBJ2-2; TRBD2 might be the D (6 bases). Germline assignment: CDR1 MNHNS and CDR2 SASEGT. The CDR3 covers 15 residues. Trimming took 7 bases from V and 2 from J, leaving 14 bases between them. The CDR3 region has the DNA TGTGCCAGCATAGTGCTAGCGACCAACACCGGGGAGCTGTTTTTT. It specifies CASIVLATNTGELFF.

This chain joins TRBV7-9 and TRBJ1-5; TRBD1 matches at 10 bases. Germline V gene sequence: CDR1 SEHNR, CDR2 FQNEAQ (reference sequence). The CDR3 covers 15 residues. The V segment lost 5 bases and the J segment 6 bases; nucleotides outside the gene matches: 7. The CDR3, as DNA: TGTGCCAGCAGCCCGGACAGGGGGGTTCCTCAGCCCCAGCATTTT. Translating it yields CASSPDRGVPQPQHF.

J is TRBJ2-7 and V is TRBV29-1; D is possibly TRBD2 (5 bases). This CDR3 spans 15 amino acids. V lost 2 bases and J 0 bases, leaving 14 bases between the germline ends. The germline CDR1 and CDR2 sequences are SQVTM and ANQGSEA. DNA for the CDR3: TGCAGCGTTGAAAAGGGTAGCGCGGCCTCCTACGAGCAGTACTTC. Translation: CSVEKGSAASYEQYF.

The genes are TRBV5-1 and TRBJ2-3; 9 bases match TRBD2. This CDR3 region has 17 residues. V gave up 0 bases and J gave up 4 bases; unmatched junction bases: 9. CDR1 is SGHRS, CDR2 YFSETQ, per germline. For the CDR3, the DNA is TGCGCCAGCAGCTTGGCCGGGGGAGCGGGAGGCCCAGATACGCAGTATTTT. Translating gives CASSLAGGAGGPDTQYF.

The V call is TRBV19, the J call TRBJ2-7; D gene uncertain. V dropped 3 bases and J dropped 3 bases, with 9 bases sitting between them. The germline V gene has CDR1 LNHDA and CDR2 SQIVND (reference sequence). The CDR3 is made up of 13 amino acids. The CDR3 bases are TGTGCCAGTAGTATCCTGACTGGCTACGAGCAGTACTTC. It encodes CASSILTGYEQYF.

This rearrangement joins TRBV7-3 to TRBJ2-2, with a weak D call TRBD2 (5 bases). This CDR3 is 16 amino acids long. CDR1 is SGHTA and CDR2 is FQGTGA in the germline V gene. Trimming pared 2 bases from V and 7 bases from J, leaving 17 bases between. The CDR3 spells CASSLLSHGKGGELFF. The CDR3 DNA sequence: TGTGCCAGCAGCTTATTATCTCACGGGAAGGGCGGGGAGCTGTTTTTT. Looking up the rest from reference TRBV7-3 and TRBJ2-2 gives the full variable domain: GAGVSQTPSNKVTEKGKYVELRCDPISGHTALYWYRQSLGQGPEFLIYFQGTGAADDSGLPNDRFFAVRPEGSVSTLKIQRTERGDSAVYLCASSLLSHGKGGELFFGEGSRLTVL.

The V call is TRBV4-3, the J call TRBJ2-7, with 7 bases that match TRBD1. Germline CDR1 reads LGHNA; CDR2 reads YSLEER. The CDR3 loop spans 14 amino acids. Losses at the gene ends were 2 bases for V and 0 bases for J; bases not matched to a gene: 1. The CDR3 DNA is TGCGCCAGCAGCCAACGGGACAGCTCCTACGAGCAGTACTTC. Amino acids: CASSQRDSSYEQYF.

This chain uses TRBV5-4 with TRBJ2-1; 9 nucleotides line up with TRBD1. With 4 bases clipped from V and 11 bases from J, the junction kept 4 bases outside the gene matches. Looked up from germline, CDR1 is SGHNT and CDR2 is YYREEE (reference sequence). This CDR3 contains 12 residues. The CDR3 loop is CASSLDRGKQFF. CDR3 DNA sequence: TGTGCCAGCAGCCTGGACAGGGGTAAGCAGTTCTTC.

Remarks on this clone: Other nucleotide sequences from this sample produce the same CDR3. J is TRBJ2-2 and V is TRBV28; 9 bases agree with TRBD1. The germline V gene has CDR1 MDHEN and CDR2 SYDVKM. This CDR3 has 14 amino acids. V was clipped by 3 bases and J by 5 bases; unmatched bases: 1. In nucleotides, the CDR3 is TGTGCCAGCAGTTTGGACAGGGGAACCGGGGAGCTGTTTTTT. Amino acids: CASSLDRGTGELFF.

The chain couples TRBV19 to TRBJ1-3; 7 bases align to TRBD1. This CDR3 has 14 residues. V gave up 4 bases and J gave up 3 bases; unmatched junction bases: 3. In germline, CDR1 is LNHDA, CDR2 SQIVND (reference sequence). The CDR3 protein is CASSTGQLGNTIYF. DNA of the CDR3: TGTGCCAGTAGTACGGGACAGCTTGGAAACACCATATATTTT.

For the CDR3, the DNA is TGTGCCAGCAGTTCCCCCATATACAGTAAACAAGAGACCCAGTACTTC. It specifies CASSSPIYSKQETQYF. The chain has TRBV28 and TRBJ2-5, with D unresolved. V lost 4 bases and J lost 2, with 17 bases in between. CDR1 is MDHEN and CDR2 is SYDVKM in the germline V gene. The CDR3 is 16 amino acids.

The chain is built from TRBV5-4 and TRBJ2-6, with 7 nucleotides matching TRBD1. This CDR3 is built from 16 residues. V lost 4 bases, J lost 2 bases, and 6 bases stayed unmatched. Germline assignment: CDR1 SGHNT and CDR2 YYREEE (reference sequence). In DNA, the CDR3 is TGTGCCAGCAGCGCCGACAGGGAAACTGGGGCCAACGTCCTGACTTTC. Translation gives CASSADRETGANVLTF.

The chain recombines TRBV7-6 with TRBJ2-3; 7 bases are shared with TRBD2. J gave up 3 bases and V 1 base, and 7 bases lay outside the gene matches. Germline-derived CDR1 and CDR2 are SGHVS and FNYEAQ. This CDR3 spans 16 amino acids. The CDR3 here is CASSLDSWGGTDTQYF. In DNA form, the CDR3 reads TGTGCCAGCAGCTTAGATTCTTGGGGAGGGACAGATACGCAGTATTTT.

About this clone: One end of the junction does not line up with germline, which may come from a read error. The V gene is TRBV7-7, the J gene TRBJ2-7; 8 bases are shared with TRBD2. Germline values: CDR1 SSHAT, CDR2 FNYEAQ (reference sequence). The CDR3 consists of 14 residues. CDR3 sequence (DNA): TGTGCTAGCAGCCCAAGCGGGAGATTAAACGAGCAGTACTTC. Encoded protein: CASSPSGRLNEQYF.

This chain joins TRBV7-3 and TRBJ2-2; 7 bases line up with TRBD2. The ends lost 2 bases at V and 6 bases at J; junction bases unmatched: 6. Germline V CDR1 and CDR2: SGHTA, FQGTGA. The length of the CDR3 is 15 residues. The chain's CDR3 is CASSLGGSGAGELFF. DNA for the CDR3: TGTGCCAGCAGCTTAGGCGGGAGCGGTGCCGGGGAGCTGTTTTTT.

This clone was detected a few times. The chain uses TRBV11-2 and TRBJ2-7, with D possibly TRBD2 on 7 matching bases. Looked up from germline, CDR1 is SGHAT and CDR2 is FQNNGV. The CDR3 has 16 residues. Trimming cost V 0 bases and J 4 bases, with 16 bases left between them. The CDR3 coding sequence is TGTGCCAGCAGCTTAGATAGGGGGGGCGCGGGGTACGAGCAGTACTTC. Translation: CASSLDRGGAGYEQYF.

V is TRBV5-4 and J is TRBJ2-5; 8 nucleotides match TRBD2. The CDR3 consists of 15 residues. Germline V CDR1 and CDR2: SGHNT, YYREEE (reference sequence). After removal of 2 bases from V and 0 bases from J, the junction contained 3 bases not matched to a gene. CDR3 amino acids: CASSFRLANQETQYF. DNA of the CDR3: TGTGCCAGCAGCTTTCGACTAGCGAACCAAGAGACCCAGTACTTC.

This chain joins TRBV7-2 and TRBJ2-7, with D perhaps matching TRBD2 (6 bases). V lost 4 bases and J lost 5, with 15 bases in between. This CDR3 is built from 14 residues. Germline CDR1 reads SGHTA; CDR2 reads FQGNSA. The CDR3 sequence is CASSYRDSRHEQYF. CDR3 nucleotide sequence: TGTGCCAGCAGCTACCGGGACTCCCGCCACGAGCAGTACTTC. Complete variable domain (other parts from reference TRBV7-2 and TRBJ2-7): GAGVSQSPSNKVTEKGKDVELRCDPISGHTALYWYRQSLGQGLEFLIYFQGNSAPDKSGLPSDRFSAERTGGSVSTLTIQRTQQEDSAVYLCASSYRDSRHEQYFGPGTRLTVT.

The chain links TRBV5-8 to TRBJ2-1, with unresolved D. The V and J ends lost 7 bases and 2 bases respectively, with 10 bases between them. The CDR3 runs 13 residues. The germline V gene encodes CDR1 SGHTS and CDR2 YDEGEE. CDR3 region: CASLRGPYNEQFF. CDR3 bases: TGTGCCAGCCTGCGCGGCCCCTACAATGAGCAGTTCTTC.

The chain joins TRBV6-1 to TRBJ2-7; D remains ambiguous. With 2 bases removed from V and 2 bases from J, the gap between germline ends came to 13 bases. The CDR3 runs to 15 residues. From germline, CDR1 is MNHNS and CDR2 SASEGT. Here the CDR3 DNA reads TGTGCCAGCAGTGAATGGTGGGGTGATACCTACGAGCAGTACTTC. It encodes CASSEWWGDTYEQYF.

V usage is TRBV14 and J usage is TRBJ2-3; D call uncertain. The CDR3 extends over 14 amino acids. Germline V gives CDR1 SGHDN, CDR2 FVKESK. Trimming took off 4 bases at V and 2 bases at J, with 10 bases between the two ends. CDR3 nucleotides: TGTGCCAGCAGCCCTCAGGTGAACACAGATACGCAGTATTTT. Translation: CASSPQVNTDTQYF.

This clone was detected once. The rearrangement joins TRBV25-1 to TRBJ2-7; 12 bases fit TRBD2. Germline V CDR1 and CDR2: MGHDK, SYGVNS. CDR3 length: 15 amino acids. Germline trimming cut 5 bases from V and 3 bases from J; bases unmatched to any gene: 5. The chain's CDR3 is CASSSGLAGNYEQYF. The CDR3 DNA follows: TGTGCCAGCAGTTCCGGACTAGCGGGAAACTACGAGCAGTACTTC.

Comments on this clone: The junction differs from germline at one of its ends, possibly a read error. Distinct nucleotide sequences in the sample also encode this CDR3. The V call is TRBV18, the J call TRBJ2-7; 10 bases are shared with TRBD1. Germline CDR1 KGHSH, CDR2 LQKENI. The CDR3 has 15 residues. The CDR3 nucleotides read TGCGCCAGCTCACCGCCGGGACAGGGGATCTACGAGCAGTACTTC. Encoded protein: CASSPPGQGIYEQYF. The full variable domain, its missing parts supplied by reference TRBV18 and TRBJ2-7, is NAGVMQNPRHLVRRRGQEARLRCSPMKGHSHVYWYRQLPEEGLKFMVYLQKENIIDESGMPKERFSAEFPKEGPSILRIQQVVRGDSAAYFCASSPPGQGIYEQYFGPGTRLTVT.

This chain joins TRBV2 and TRBJ2-5; maybe TRBD2 (5 bases). Germline V lookup: CDR1 SNHLY, CDR2 FYNNEI. The CDR3 loop spans 14 amino acids. Trimming stripped 5 bases from V and 5 bases from J, with 15 bases between. The CDR3 nucleotides read TGTGCCAGCAGTCCCCCCTGGGGAGACGAGACCCAGTACTTC. It encodes CASSPPWGDETQYF. The full variable domain, completed using reference TRBV2 and TRBJ2-5, is EPEVTQTPSHQVTQMGQEVILRCVPISNHLYFYWYRQILGQKVEFLVSFYNNEISEKSEIFDDQFSVERPDGSNFTLKIRSTKLEDSAMYFCASSPPWGDETQYFGPGTRLLVL.

The gene calls are TRBV27 and TRBJ2-5; D is ambiguous. The CDR3 spans 13 residues. Germline lookup yields CDR1 MNHEY and CDR2 SMNVEV (reference sequence). Trimming cost V 4 bases and J 0 bases, with 6 bases left between them. The CDR3 spells CASSSFHQETQYF. Written as DNA, the CDR3 is TGTGCCAGCAGTTCGTTCCACCAAGAGACCCAGTACTTC.

The chain has TRBV6-1 and TRBJ1-1, with D tentatively TRBD1 (5 bases). The CDR3 extends over 11 amino acids. Germline loops: CDR1 MNHNS, CDR2 SASEGT. V lost 10 bases and J 4 bases, leaving 10 bases between the germline ends. The CDR3 spells CATQRGTEAFF. CDR3 DNA: TGTGCCACCCAGAGGGGCACTGAAGCTTTCTTT.